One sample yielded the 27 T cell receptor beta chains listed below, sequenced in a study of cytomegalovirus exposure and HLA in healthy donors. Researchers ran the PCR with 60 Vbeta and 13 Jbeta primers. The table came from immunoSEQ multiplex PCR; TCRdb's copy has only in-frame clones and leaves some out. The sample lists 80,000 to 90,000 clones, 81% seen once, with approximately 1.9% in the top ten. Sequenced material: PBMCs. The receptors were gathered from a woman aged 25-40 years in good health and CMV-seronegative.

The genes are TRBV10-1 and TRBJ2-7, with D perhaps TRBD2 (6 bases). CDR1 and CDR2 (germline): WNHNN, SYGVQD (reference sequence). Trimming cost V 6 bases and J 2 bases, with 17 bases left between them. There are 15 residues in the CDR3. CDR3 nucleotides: TGCGCCAGCAGGGACCTCGGAGGGGTCACCTACGAGCAGTACTTC. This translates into CASRDLGGVTYEQYF.

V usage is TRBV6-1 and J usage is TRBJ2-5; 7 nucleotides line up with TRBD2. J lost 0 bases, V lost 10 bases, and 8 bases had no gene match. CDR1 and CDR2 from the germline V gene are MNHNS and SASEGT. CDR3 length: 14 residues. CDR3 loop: CATGGLANQETQYF. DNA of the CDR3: TGTGCCACCGGGGGGTTAGCGAACCAAGAGACCCAGTACTTC.

The CDR3 sequence is CASSLGQGGIRANVLTF. The CDR3 region has the DNA TGTGCCAGCAGCCTGGGGCAGGGAGGTATAAGGGCCAACGTCCTGACTTTC. The chain uses TRBV7-6 and TRBJ2-6, with a possible D match to TRBD2 (6 bases). In germline, CDR1 is SGHVS, CDR2 FNYEAQ. The CDR3 runs to 17 residues. V was shortened by 5 bases and J by 5 bases, with 19 bases between the two germline ends.

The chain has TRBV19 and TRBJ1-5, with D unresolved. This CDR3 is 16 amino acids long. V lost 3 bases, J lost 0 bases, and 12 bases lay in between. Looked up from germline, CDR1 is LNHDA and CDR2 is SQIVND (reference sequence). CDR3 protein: CASSMGRLLSNQPQHF. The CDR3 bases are TGTGCCAGTAGTATGGGCAGGCTCCTTAGCAATCAGCCCCAGCATTTT.

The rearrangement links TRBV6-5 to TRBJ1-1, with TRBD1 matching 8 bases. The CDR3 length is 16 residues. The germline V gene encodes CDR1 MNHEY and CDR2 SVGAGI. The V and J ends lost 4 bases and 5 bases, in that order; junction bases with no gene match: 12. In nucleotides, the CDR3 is TGTGCCAGCAGTTGGAAACGCCAGGGGGCGACAACTGAAGCTTTCTTT. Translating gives CASSWKRQGATTEAFF.

This CDR3 is CASSPKDRVGEAFF. The CDR3 nucleotides are TGTGCCAGCTCACCAAAGGACAGGGTGGGTGAAGCTTTCTTT. V gene TRBV18 combines with J gene TRBJ1-1; 8 nucleotides line up with TRBD1. V shed 2 bases, J shed 7 bases, and the junction held 6 bases outside the gene matches. CDR3 length: 14 residues. Germline V CDR1 and CDR2: KGHSH, LQKENI.

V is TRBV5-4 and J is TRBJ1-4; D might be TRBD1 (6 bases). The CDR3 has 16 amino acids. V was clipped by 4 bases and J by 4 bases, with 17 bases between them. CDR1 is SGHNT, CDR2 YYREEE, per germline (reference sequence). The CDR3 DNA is TGTGCCAGCAGCGCCTCCGGGGACACACTTAATGAAAAACTGTTTTTT. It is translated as CASSASGDTLNEKLFF.

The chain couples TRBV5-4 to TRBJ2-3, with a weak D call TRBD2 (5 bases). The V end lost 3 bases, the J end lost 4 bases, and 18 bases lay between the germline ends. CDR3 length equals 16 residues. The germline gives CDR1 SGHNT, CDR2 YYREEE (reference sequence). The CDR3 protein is CASSSKAEGPADTQYF. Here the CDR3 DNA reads TGTGCCAGCAGCTCAAAAGCGGAAGGGCCTGCAGATACGCAGTATTTT. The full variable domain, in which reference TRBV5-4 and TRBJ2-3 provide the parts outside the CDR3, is ETGVTQSPTHLIKTRGQQVTLRCSSQSGHNTVSWYQQALGQGPQFIFQYYREEENGRGNFPPRFSGLQFPNYSSELNVNALELDDSALYLCASSSKAEGPADTQYFGPGTRLTVL.

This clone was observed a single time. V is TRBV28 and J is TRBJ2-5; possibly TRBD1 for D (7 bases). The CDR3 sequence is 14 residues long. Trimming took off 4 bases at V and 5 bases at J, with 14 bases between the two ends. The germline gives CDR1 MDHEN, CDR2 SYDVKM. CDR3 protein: CASSSGQAGETQYF. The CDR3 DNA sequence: TGTGCCAGCAGTTCCGGACAGGCGGGGGAGACCCAGTACTTC.

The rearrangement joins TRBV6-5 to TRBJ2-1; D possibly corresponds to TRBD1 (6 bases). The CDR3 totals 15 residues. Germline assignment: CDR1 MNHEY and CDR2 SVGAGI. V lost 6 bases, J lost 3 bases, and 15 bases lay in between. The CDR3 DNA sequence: TGTGCCAGCAGCCCTACAGGGTCCGTCTACAATGAGCAGTTCTTC. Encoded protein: CASSPTGSVYNEQFF.

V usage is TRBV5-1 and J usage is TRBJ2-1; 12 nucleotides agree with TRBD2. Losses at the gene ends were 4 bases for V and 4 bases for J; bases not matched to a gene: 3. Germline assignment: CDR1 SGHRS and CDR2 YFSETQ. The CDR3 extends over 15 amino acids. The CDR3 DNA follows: TGCGCCAGCAGCCTAGCGGGAGGGGGGTACAATGAGCAGTTCTTC. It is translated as CASSLAGGGYNEQFF.

Here the CDR3 reads CAWRRIGDRTYGYTF. The CDR3 DNA reads TGTGCCTGGAGGCGAATCGGTGACAGGACCTATGGCTACACCTTC. This rearrangement joins TRBV30 to TRBJ1-2, with D possibly TRBD1 on 6 matching bases. Germline assignment: CDR1 GTSNPN and CDR2 SVGIG (reference sequence). V lost 3 bases and J lost 4, with 18 bases in between. The CDR3 sequence is 15 residues long.

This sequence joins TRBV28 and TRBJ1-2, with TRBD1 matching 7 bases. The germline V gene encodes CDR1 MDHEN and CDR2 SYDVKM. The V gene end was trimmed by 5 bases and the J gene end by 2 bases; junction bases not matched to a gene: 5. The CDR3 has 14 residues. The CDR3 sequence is CASSVTGENYGYTF. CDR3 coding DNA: TGTGCCAGCAGTGTTACAGGGGAGAACTATGGCTACACCTTC.

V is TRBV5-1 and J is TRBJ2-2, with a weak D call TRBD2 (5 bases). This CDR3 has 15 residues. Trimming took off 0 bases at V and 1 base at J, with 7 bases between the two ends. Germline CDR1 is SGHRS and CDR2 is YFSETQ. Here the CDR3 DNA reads TGCGCCAGCAGCTTGGACGGGGTGAACACCGGGGAGCTGTTTTTT. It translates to CASSLDGVNTGELFF.

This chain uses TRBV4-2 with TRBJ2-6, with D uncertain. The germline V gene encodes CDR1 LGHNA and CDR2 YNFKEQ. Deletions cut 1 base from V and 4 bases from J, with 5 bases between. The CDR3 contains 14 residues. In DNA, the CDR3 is TGTGCCAGCAGCCAAGGCACAGGGGCCAACGTCCTGACTTTC. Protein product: CASSQGTGANVLTF.

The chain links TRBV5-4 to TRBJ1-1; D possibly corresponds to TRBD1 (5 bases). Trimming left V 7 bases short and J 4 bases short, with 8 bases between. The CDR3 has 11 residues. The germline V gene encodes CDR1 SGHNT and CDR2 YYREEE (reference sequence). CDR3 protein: CASRGGTEAFF. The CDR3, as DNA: TGTGCCAGCCGGGGGGGCACTGAAGCTTTCTTT.

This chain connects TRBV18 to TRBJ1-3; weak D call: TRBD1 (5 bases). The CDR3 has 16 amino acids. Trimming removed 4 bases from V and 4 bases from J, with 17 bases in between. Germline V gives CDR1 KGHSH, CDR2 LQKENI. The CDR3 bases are TGTGCCAGCTCACGCCCCTCAGGGATGGGAGGAAACACCATATATTTT. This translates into CASSRPSGMGGNTIYF.

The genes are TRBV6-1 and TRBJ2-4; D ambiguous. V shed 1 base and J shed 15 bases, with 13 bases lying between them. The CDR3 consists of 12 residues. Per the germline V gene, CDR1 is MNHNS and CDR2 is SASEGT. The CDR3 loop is CASSEGVRARYF. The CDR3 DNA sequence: TGTGCCAGCAGTGAAGGAGTAAGAGCACGGTACTTC.

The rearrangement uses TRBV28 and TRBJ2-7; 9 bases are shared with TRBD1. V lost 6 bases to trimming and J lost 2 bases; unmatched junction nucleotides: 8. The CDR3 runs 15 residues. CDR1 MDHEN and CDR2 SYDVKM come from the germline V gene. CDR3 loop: CASRKLTGGAYEQYF. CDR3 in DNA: TGTGCCAGCAGGAAACTGACAGGGGGGGCCTACGAGCAGTACTTC.

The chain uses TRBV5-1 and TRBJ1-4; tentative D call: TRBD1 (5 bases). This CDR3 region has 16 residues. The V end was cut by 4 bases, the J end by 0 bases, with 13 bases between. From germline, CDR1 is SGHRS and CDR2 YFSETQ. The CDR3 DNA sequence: TGCGCCAGCAGCGGGGGGGGGTTTGCAACTAATGAAAAACTGTTTTTT. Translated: CASSGGGFATNEKLFF.

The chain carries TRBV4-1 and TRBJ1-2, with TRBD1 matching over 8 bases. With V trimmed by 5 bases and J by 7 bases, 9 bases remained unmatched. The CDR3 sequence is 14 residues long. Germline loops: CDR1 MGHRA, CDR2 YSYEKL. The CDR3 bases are TGCGCCAGCAGCATGAAGACAGGGGCGGGTGGCTACACCTTC. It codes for CASSMKTGAGGYTF.

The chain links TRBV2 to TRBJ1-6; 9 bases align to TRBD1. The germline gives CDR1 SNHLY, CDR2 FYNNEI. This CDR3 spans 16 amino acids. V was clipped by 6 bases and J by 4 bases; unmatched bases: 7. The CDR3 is CASSPPGTGYNSPLHF. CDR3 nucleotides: TGTGCCAGCAGCCCGCCGGGGACAGGGTATAATTCACCCCTCCACTTT.

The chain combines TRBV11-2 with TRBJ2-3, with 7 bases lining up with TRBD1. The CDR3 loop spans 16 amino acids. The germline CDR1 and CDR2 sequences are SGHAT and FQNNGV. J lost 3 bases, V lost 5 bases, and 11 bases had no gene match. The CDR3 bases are TGTGCCAGCAGCATCCTACAGGGGTGGATGACAGATACGCAGTATTTT. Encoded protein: CASSILQGWMTDTQYF.

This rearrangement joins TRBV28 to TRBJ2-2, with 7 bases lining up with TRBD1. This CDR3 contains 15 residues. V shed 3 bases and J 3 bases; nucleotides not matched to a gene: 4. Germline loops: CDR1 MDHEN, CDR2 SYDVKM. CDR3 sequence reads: CASSFGTDHTGELFF. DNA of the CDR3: TGTGCCAGCAGTTTTGGGACAGACCACACCGGGGAGCTGTTTTTT.

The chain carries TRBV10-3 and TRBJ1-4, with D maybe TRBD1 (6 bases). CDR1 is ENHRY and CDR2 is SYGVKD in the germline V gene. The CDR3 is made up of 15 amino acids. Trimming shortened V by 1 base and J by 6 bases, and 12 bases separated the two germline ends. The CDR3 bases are TGTGCCATCAGTGAGTATGGGGGCGGCGATGAAAAACTGTTTTTT. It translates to CAISEYGGGDEKLFF.

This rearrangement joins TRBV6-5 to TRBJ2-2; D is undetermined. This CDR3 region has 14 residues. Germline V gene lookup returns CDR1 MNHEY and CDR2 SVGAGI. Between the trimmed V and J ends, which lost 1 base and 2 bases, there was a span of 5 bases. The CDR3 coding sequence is TGTGCCAGCAGTTACTTTTCTAACACCGGGGAGCTGTTTTTT. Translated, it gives CASSYFSNTGELFF.

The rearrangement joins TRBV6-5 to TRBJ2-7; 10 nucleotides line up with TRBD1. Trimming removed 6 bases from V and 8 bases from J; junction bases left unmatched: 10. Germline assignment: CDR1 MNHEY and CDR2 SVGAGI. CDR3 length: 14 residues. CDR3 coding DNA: TGTGCCAGCAGCCGCCCGACAGGGGGCGAAAAGCAGTACTTC. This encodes CASSRPTGGEKQYF.